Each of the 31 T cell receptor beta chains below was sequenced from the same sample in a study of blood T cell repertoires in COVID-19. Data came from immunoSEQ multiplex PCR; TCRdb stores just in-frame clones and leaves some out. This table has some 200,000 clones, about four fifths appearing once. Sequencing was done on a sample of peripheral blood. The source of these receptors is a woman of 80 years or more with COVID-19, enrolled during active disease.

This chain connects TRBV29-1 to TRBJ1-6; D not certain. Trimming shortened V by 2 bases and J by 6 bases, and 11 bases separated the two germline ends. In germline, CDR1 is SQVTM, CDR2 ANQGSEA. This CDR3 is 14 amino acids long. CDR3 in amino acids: CSVEFHGLNSPLHF. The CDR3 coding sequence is TGCAGCGTTGAATTCCACGGACTTAATTCACCCCTCCACTTT.

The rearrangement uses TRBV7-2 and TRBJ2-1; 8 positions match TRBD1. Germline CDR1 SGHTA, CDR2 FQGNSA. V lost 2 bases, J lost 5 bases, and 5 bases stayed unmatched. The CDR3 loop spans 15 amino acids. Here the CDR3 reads CASSLIGQGHNEQFF. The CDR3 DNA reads TGTGCCAGCAGCTTAATTGGACAGGGTCACAATGAGCAGTTCTTC.

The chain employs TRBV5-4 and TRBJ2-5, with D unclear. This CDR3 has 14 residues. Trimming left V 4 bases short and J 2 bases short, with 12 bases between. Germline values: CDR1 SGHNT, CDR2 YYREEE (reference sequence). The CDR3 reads CASSLVTSQETQYF. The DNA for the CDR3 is TGTGCCAGCAGCCTGGTGACTTCTCAAGAGACCCAGTACTTC. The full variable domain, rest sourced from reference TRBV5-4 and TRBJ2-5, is ETGVTQSPTHLIKTRGQQVTLRCSSQSGHNTVSWYQQALGQGPQFIFQYYREEENGRGNFPPRFSGLQFPNYSSELNVNALELDDSALYLCASSLVTSQETQYFGPGTRLLVL.

The chain's CDR3 is CASSQVVAGGGEKLFF. CDR3 coding DNA: TGTGCCAGCAGCCAAGTGGTGGCGGGGGGCGGTGAAAAACTGTTTTTT. The chain recombines TRBV4-2 with TRBJ1-4, with D maybe TRBD1 (6 bases). CDR1 and CDR2 (germline): LGHNA, YNFKEQ. The V end lost 1 base, the J end lost 7 bases, and 16 bases lay between the germline ends. The CDR3 is made up of 16 amino acids.

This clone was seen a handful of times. The CDR3 here is CASSTQGRVAFF. The CDR3 region has the DNA TGTGCCAGCAGTACACAGGGCCGAGTGGCTTTCTTT. V usage is TRBV5-6 and J usage is TRBJ1-1; D might be TRBD1 (6 bases). This CDR3 is built from 12 residues. Trimming removed 5 bases from V and 11 bases from J, with 16 bases in between. Germline V CDR1 and CDR2: SGHDT, YYEEEE.

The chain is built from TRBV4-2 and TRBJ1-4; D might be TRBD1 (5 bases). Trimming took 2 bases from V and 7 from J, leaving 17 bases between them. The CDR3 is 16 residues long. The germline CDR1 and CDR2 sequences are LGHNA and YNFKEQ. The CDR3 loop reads CASSQIRQGLGEKLFF. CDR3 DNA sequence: TGTGCCAGCAGCCAAATTAGGCAGGGTCTGGGTGAAAAACTGTTTTTT.

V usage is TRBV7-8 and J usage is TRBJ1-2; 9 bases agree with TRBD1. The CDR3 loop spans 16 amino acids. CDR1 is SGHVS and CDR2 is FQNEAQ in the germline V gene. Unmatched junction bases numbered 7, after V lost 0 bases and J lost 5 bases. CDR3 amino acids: CASSLARDRVGYGYTF. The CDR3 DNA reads TGTGCCAGCAGCTTAGCCCGGGACAGGGTGGGGTATGGCTACACCTTC.

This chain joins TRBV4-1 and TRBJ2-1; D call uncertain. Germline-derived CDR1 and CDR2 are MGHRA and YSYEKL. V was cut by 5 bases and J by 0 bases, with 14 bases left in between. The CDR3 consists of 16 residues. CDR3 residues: CASSKGEKSSYNEQFF. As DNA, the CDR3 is TGCGCCAGCAGCAAAGGAGAAAAAAGCTCCTACAATGAGCAGTTCTTC.

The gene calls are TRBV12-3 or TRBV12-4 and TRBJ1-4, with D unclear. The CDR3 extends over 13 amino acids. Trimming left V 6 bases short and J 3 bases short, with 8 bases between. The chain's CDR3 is CASSASANEKLFF. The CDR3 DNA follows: TGTGCCAGCAGCGCGTCCGCTAATGAAAAACTGTTTTTT.

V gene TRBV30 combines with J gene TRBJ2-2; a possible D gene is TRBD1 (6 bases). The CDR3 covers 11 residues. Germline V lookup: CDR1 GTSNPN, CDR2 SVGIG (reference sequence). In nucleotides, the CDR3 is TGTGCACGTCGACAGGCCGGGGAGCTGTTTTTT. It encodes CARRQAGELFF.

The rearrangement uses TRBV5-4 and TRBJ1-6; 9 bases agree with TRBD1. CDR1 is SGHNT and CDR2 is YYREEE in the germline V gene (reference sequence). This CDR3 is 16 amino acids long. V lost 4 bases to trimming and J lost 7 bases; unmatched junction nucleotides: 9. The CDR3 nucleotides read TGTGCCAGCAGCATCCATGACAGGGGGTTCAATTCACCCCTCCACTTT. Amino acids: CASSIHDRGFNSPLHF. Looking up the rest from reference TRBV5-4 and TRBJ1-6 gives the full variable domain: ETGVTQSPTHLIKTRGQQVTLRCSSQSGHNTVSWYQQALGQGPQFIFQYYREEENGRGNFPPRFSGLQFPNYSSELNVNALELDDSALYLCASSIHDRGFNSPLHFGNGTRLTVT.

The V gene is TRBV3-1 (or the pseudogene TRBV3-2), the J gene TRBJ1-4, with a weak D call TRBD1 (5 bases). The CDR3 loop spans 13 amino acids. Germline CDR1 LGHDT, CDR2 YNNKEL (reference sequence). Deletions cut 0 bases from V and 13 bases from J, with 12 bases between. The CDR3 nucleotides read TGTGCCAGCAGCCAAGATAGGCAGGGAAGACTGTTTTTT. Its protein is CASSQDRQGRLFF.

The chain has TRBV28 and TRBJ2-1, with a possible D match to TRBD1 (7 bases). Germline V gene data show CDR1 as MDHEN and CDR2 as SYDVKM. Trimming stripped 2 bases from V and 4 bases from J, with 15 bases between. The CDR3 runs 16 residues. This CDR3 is CASSLPQGGLYNEQFF. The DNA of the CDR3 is TGTGCCAGCAGTTTACCGCAGGGGGGCCTTTACAATGAGCAGTTCTTC.

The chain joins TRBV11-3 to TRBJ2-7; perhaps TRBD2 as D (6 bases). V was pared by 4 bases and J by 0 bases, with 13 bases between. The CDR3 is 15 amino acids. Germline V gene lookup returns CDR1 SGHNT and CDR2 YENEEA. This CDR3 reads CASSSRDGSSYEQYF. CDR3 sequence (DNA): TGTGCCAGCAGCTCGCGGGACGGGAGCTCCTACGAGCAGTACTTC.

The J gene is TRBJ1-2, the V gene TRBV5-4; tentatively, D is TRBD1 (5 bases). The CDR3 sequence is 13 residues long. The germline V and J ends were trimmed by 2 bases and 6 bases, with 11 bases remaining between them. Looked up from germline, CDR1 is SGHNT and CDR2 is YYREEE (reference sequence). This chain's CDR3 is CASSFVREDGYTF. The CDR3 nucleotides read TGTGCCAGCAGCTTCGTCAGGGAGGATGGCTACACCTTC.

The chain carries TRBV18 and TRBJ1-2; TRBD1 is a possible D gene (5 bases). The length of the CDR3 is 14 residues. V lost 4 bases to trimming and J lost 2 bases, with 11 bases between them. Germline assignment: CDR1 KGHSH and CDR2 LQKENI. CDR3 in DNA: TGTGCCAGCTCACAAGACAGATACAACTATGGCTACACCTTC. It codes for CASSQDRYNYGYTF.

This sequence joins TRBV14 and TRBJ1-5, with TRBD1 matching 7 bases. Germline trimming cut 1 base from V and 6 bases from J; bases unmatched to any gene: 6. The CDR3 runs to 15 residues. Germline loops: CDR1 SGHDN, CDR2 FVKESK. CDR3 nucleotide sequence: TGTGCCAGCAGCCAAGGACAGGGTATGGGTCAGCCCCAGCATTTT. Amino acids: CASSQGQGMGQPQHF.

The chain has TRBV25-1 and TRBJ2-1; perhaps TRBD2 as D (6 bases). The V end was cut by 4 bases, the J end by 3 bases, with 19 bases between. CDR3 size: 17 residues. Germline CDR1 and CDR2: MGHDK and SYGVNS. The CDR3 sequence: CASSGGAIAEGYNEQFF. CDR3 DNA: TGTGCCAGCAGTGGCGGCGCCATAGCGGAGGGCTACAATGAGCAGTTCTTC.

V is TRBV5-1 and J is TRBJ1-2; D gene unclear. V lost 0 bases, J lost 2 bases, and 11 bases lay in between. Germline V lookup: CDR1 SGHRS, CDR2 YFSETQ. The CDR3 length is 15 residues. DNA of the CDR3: TGCGCCAGCAGCTTGGGTACGGGTGAGAACTATGGCTACACCTTC. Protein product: CASSLGTGENYGYTF.

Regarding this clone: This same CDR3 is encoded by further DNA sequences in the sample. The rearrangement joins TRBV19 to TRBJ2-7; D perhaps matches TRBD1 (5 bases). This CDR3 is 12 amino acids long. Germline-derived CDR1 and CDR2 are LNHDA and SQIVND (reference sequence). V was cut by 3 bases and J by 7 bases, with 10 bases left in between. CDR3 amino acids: CASSMVGLEQYF. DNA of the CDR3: TGTGCCAGTAGTATGGTGGGGCTTGAGCAGTACTTC. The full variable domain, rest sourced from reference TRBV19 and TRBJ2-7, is DGGITQSPKYLFRKEGQNVTLSCEQNLNHDAMYWYRQDPGQGLRLIYYSQIVNDFQKGDIAEGYSVSREKKESFPLTVTSAQKNPTAFYLCASSMVGLEQYFGPGTRLTVT.

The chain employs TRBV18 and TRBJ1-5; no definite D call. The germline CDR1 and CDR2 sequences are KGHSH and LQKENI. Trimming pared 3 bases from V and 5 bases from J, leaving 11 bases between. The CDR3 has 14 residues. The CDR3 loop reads CASSPRASDQPQHF. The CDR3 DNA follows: TGTGCCAGCTCACCTCGTGCCAGCGATCAGCCCCAGCATTTT.

In DNA, the CDR3 is TGTGCCAGCAGTTACTCGACAGGGGGTACGCTACCCCTCCACTTT. Its protein product is CASSYSTGGTLPLHF. The chain couples TRBV6-5 to TRBJ1-6, with 9 bases lining up with TRBD1. Trimming cost V 0 bases and J 12 bases; bases outside gene matches: 6. The CDR3 spans 15 residues. Germline CDR1 MNHEY, CDR2 SVGAGI.

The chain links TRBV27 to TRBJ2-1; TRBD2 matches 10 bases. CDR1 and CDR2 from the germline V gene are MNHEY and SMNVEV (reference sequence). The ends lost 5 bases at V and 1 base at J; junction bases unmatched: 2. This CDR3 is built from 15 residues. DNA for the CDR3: TGTGCCAGCAGTCCTAGCGGGAGTTCCTACAATGAGCAGTTCTTC. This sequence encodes CASSPSGSSYNEQFF.

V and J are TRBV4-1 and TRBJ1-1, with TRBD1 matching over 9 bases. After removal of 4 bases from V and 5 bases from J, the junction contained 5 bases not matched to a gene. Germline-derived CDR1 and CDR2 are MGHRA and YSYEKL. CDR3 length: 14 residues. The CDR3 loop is CASSRGQGWTEAFF. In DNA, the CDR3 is TGCGCCAGCAGCCGCGGACAGGGGTGGACTGAAGCTTTCTTT.

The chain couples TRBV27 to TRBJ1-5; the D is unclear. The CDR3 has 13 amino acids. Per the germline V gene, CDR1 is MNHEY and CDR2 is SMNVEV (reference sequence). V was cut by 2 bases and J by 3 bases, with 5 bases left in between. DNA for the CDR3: TGTGCCAGCAGTTTAGCAGTCAATCAGCCCCAGCATTTT. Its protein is CASSLAVNQPQHF.

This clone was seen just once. The CDR3 DNA reads as TGTGCCAGCAGCTTCAAGGACATTCGGGACTTGTCCTACGAGCAGTACTTC. It is translated as CASSFKDIRDLSYEQYF. The V gene is TRBV13, the J gene TRBJ2-7, with D possibly TRBD2 on 6 matching bases. The CDR3 extends over 17 amino acids. Germline V lookup: CDR1 PRHDT, CDR2 FYEKMQ (reference sequence). Trimming shortened V by 3 bases and J by 1 base, and 19 bases separated the two germline ends.

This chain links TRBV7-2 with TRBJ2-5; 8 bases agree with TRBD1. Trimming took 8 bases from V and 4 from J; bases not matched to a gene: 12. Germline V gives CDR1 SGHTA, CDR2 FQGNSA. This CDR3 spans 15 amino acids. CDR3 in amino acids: CASLVSGQGGETQYF. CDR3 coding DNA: TGTGCCAGCCTAGTTTCCGGACAGGGAGGAGAGACCCAGTACTTC.

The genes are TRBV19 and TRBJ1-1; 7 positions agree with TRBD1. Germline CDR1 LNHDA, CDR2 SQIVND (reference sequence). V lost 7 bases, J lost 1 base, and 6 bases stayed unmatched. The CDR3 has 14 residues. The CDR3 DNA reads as TGTGCCAGTACAAGGGACAGACGGAACACTGAAGCTTTCTTT. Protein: CASTRDRRNTEAFF.

CDR3 protein: CASSPPSGSYNEQFF. The DNA of the CDR3 is TGTGCCAGCTCACCGCCGAGCGGGAGTTACAATGAGCAGTTCTTC. This chain links TRBV18 with TRBJ2-1; TRBD2 agrees at 8 bases. V shed 3 bases and J 4 bases; nucleotides not matched to a gene: 5. This CDR3 region has 15 residues. CDR1 is KGHSH and CDR2 is LQKENI in the germline V gene. Supplemented by reference TRBV18 and TRBJ2-1, the full variable domain reads NAGVMQNPRHLVRRRGQEARLRCSPMKGHSHVYWYRQLPEEGLKFMVYLQKENIIDESGMPKERFSAEFPKEGPSILRIQQVVRGDSAAYFCASSPPSGSYNEQFFGPGTRLTVL.

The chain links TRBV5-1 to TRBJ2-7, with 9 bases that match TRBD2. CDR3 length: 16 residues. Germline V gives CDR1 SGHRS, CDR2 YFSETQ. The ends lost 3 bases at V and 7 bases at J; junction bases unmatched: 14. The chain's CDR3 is CASSSISGSSGREQYF. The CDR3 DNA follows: TGCGCCAGCAGCTCAATTAGCGGGAGCTCCGGGAGGGAGCAGTACTTC.

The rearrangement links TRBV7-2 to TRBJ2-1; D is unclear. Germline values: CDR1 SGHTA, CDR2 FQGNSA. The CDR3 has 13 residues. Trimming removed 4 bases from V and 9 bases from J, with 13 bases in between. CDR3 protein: CASSWATEFEQFF. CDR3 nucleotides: TGTGCCAGCAGCTGGGCGACCGAGTTTGAGCAGTTCTTC. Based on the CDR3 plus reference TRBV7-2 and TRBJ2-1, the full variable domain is GAGVSQSPSNKVTEKGKDVELRCDPISGHTALYWYRQSLGQGLEFLIYFQGNSAPDKSGLPSDRFSAERTGGSVSTLTIQRTQQEDSAVYLCASSWATEFEQFFGPGTRLTVL.